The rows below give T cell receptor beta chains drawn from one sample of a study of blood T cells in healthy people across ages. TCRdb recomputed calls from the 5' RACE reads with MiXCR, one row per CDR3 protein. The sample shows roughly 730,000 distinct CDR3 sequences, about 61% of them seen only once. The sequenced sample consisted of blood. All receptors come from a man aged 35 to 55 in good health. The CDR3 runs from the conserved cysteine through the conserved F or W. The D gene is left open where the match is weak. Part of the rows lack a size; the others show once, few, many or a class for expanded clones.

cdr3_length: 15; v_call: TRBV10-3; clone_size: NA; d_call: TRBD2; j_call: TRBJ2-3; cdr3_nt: TGTGCCATCAGTGAGACTAGCGGGAGTTTGGATACGCAGTATTTT; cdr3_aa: CAISETSGSLDTQYF
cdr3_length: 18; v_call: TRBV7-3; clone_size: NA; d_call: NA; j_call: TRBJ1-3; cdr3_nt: TGTGCCAGCGGCTTATATTCGGCAGGGATAGTTTCTGGAAACACCATATATTTT; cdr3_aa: CASGLYSAGIVSGNTIYF
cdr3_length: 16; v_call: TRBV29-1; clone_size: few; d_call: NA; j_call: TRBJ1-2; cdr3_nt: TGCAGCGTTGAAGATGGCTCCGGGGGGGTTATATATGGCTACACCTTC; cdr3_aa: CSVEDGSGGVIYGYTF
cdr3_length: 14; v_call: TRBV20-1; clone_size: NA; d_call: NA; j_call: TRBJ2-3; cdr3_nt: TGCAGTGCTAGAGATTCCGGCAGGGTAGATACGCAGTATTTT; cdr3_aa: CSARDSGRVDTQYF
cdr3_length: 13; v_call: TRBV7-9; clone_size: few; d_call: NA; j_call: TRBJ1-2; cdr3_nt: TGTGCCAGCAGCCACACAGGGCTAGGTGGCTACACCTTC; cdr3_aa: CASSHTGLGGYTF
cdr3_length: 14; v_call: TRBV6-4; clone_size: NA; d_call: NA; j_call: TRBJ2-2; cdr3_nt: TGTGCCAGCAGTGAAAGTGGAAACACCGGGGAGCTGTTTTTT; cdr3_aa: CASSESGNTGELFF
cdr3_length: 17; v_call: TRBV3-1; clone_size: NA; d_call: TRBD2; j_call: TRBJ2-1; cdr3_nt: TGTGCCAGCAGCCCGACGGCCTCGGGGAGGGCCGGCGATGAGCAGTTCTTC; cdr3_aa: CASSPTASGRAGDEQFF
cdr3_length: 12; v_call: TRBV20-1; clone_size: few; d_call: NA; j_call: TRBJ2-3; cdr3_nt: TGCAGTGCCCCGGAGGGCCCAGATACGCAGTATTTT; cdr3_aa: CSAPEGPDTQYF
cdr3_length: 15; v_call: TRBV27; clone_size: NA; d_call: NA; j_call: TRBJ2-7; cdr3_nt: TGTGCCAGCAGTCCTATTACGGGAGTAGTTTACGAGCAGTACTTC; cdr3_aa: CASSPITGVVYEQYF
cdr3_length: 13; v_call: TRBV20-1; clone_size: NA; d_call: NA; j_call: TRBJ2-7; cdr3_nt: TGCAGTGCTAACGAAGTTCTCGACAATGAGCAGTACTTC; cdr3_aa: CSANEVLDNEQYF
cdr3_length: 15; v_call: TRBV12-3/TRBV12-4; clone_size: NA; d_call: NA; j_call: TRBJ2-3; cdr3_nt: TGTGCCAGCAGTTGGGGGGACAGCAGCACAGATACGCAGTATTTT; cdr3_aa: CASSWGDSSTDTQYF
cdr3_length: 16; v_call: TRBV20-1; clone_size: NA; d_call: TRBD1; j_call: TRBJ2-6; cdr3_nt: TGCAGTGCTACCCGGACAGGGGTGTCCGGGGCCAACGTCCTGACTTTC; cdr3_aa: CSATRTGVSGANVLTF
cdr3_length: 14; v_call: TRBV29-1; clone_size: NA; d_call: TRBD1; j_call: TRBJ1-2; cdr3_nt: TGCAGCGTCGGACAGGGGGCTTACAGCAGCGGCTACACCTTC; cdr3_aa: CSVGQGAYSSGYTF
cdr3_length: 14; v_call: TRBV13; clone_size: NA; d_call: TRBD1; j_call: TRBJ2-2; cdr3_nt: TGTGCCAGCAGTCGGGACAGGGCGCCCGGGGAGCTGTTTTTT; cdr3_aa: CASSRDRAPGELFF
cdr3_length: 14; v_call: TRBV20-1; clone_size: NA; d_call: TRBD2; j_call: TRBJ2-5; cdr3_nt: TGCAGTGCGCCGGAGCGGGAAATGGTGGAGACCCAGTACTTC; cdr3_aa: CSAPEREMVETQYF
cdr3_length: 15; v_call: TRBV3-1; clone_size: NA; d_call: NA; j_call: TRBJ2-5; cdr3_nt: TGTGCCAGCAGCCACTCCCCTGGGAGCCAAGAGACCCAGTACTTC; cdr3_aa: CASSHSPGSQETQYF
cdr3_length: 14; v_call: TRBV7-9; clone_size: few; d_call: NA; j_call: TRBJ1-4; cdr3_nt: TGTGCCAGCAGCCTCGCTGGACCTAATGAAAAACTGTTTTTT; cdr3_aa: CASSLAGPNEKLFF
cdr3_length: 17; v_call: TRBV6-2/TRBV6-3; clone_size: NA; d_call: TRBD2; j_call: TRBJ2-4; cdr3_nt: TGTGCCAGCAGTGCCATACTAGCGGGGTCGGCCAAAAACATTCAGTACTTC; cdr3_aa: CASSAILAGSAKNIQYF
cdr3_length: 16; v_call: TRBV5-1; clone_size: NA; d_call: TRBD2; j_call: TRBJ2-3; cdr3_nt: TGCGCCAGCAGACCTTCTAGCGGGAGGAGCACAGATACGCAGTATTTT; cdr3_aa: CASRPSSGRSTDTQYF
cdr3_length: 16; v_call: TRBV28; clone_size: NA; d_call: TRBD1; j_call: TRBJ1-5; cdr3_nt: TGTGCCAGCAGTTCGGGACAGGGGATATCCGTAGGTACCCAGCATTTT; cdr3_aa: CASSSGQGISVGTQHF
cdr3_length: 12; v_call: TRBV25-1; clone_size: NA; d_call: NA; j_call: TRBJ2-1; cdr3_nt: TGTGCCAGCAGTGTAGGGAGCTATGAGCAGTTCTTC; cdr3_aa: CASSVGSYEQFF
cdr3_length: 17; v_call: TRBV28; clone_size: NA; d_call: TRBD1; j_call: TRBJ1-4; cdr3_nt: TGTGCCAGCAGTTCTCGGGACAGGGGAAGAACTAATGAAAAACTGTTTTTT; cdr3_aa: CASSSRDRGRTNEKLFF
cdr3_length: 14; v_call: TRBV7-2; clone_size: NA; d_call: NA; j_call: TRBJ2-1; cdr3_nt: TGTGCCAGCAGCCCAAGGATAGTAGGCAATGAGCAGTTCTTC; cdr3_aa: CASSPRIVGNEQFF
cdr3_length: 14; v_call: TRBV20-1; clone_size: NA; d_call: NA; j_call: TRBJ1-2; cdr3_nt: TGCAGTGCTAGACGCGTACAGACGATCGCTGGCTACACCTTC; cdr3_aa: CSARRVQTIAGYTF
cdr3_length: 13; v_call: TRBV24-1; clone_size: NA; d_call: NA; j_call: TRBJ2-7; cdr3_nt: TGTGCCACCAGGGGGGGAGGGGGCAATGAGCAGTACTTC; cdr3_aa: CATRGGGGNEQYF
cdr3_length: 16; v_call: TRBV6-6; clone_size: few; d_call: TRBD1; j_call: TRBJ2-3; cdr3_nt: TGTGCCAGCCACTACTCGACAGGGGGGAGCACAGATACGCAGTATTTT; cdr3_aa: CASHYSTGGSTDTQYF
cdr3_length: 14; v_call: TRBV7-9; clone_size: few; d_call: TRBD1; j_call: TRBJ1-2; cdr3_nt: TGTGCCAGCAGCCCGGGACAGGAAAACTATGGCTACACCTTC; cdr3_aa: CASSPGQENYGYTF
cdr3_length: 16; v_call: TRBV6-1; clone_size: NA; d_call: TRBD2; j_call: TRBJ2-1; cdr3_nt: TGTGCCAGCAGTGAAGCTTACGGGGGGTTGTACAATGAGCAGTTCTTC; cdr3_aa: CASSEAYGGLYNEQFF
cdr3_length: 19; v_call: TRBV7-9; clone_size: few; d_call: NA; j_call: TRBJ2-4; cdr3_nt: TGTGCCAGCAGCTTTAGTCTTAATAATAGGGAATTTGGCAAAAACATTCAGTACTTC; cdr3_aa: CASSFSLNNREFGKNIQYF
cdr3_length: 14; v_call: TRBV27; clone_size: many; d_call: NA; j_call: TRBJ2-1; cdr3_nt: TGTGCCAGCAGTTTAGACTTACCCTACAATGAGCAGTTCTTC; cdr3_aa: CASSLDLPYNEQFF
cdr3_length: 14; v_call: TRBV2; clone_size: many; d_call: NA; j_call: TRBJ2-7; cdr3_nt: TGTGCCAGCAGTGAGAGCAGGGGATCCTACGAGCAGTACTTC; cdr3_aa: CASSESRGSYEQYF
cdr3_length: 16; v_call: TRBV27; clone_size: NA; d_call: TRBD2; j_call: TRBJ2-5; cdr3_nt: TGTGCCAGCAGGGGACTAGCGGGAGGCACCCAAGAGACCCAGTACTTC; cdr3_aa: CASRGLAGGTQETQYF
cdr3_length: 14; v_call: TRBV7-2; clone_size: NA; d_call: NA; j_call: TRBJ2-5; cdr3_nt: TGTGCCGGGGGGAATTACCCGGAGATGAATGAGCAGTACTTC; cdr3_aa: CAGGNYPEMNEQYF
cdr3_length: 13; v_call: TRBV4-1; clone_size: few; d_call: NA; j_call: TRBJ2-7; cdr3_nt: TGCGCCAGCAGCCACGTCGAGGGCTACGAGCAGTACTTC; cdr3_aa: CASSHVEGYEQYF
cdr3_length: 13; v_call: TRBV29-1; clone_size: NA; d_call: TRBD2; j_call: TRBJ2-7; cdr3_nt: TGCAGCGTACGTAGCGGGCCCTTCTACGAGCAGTACTTC; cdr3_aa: CSVRSGPFYEQYF
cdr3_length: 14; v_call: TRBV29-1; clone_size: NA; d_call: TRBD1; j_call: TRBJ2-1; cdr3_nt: TGCAGCGTTTCCCGGGACAGGGGATTCAATGAGCAGTTCTTC; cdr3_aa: CSVSRDRGFNEQFF
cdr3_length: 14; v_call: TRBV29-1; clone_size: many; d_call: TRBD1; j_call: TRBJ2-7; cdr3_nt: TGCAGCGTGGGACACGGGACAGGGGCCTACGAGCAGTACTTC; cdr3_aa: CSVGHGTGAYEQYF
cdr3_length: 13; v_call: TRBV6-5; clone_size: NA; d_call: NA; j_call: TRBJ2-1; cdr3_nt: TGTGTCAGCAAACAGAGCTCCTACAATGAGCAGTTCTTC; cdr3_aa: CVSKQSSYNEQFF
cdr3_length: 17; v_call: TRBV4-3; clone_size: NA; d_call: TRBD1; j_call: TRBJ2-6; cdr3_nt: TGCGCCAGCAGCCATGTAACAGGGGGCTCTGGGGCCAACGTCCTGACTTTC; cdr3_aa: CASSHVTGGSGANVLTF
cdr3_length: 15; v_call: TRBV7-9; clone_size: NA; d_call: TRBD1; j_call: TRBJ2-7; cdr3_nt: TGTGCCAGCAGCTCACCGGGACAGAGCTCCTACGAGCAGTACTTC; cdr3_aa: CASSSPGQSSYEQYF
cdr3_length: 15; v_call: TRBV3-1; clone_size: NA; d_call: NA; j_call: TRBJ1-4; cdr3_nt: TGTGCCAGCAGCCATCCCGGGACTGGTCCTGAAAAACTGTTTTTT; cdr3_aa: CASSHPGTGPEKLFF
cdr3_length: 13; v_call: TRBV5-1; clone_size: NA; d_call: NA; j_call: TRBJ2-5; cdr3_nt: TGCGCCAGCAGCTTTGGCTTAAGAGAGACCCAGTACTTC; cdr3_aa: CASSFGLRETQYF
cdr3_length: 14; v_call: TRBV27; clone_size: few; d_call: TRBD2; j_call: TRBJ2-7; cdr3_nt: TGTGCCAGCTGCCTAGCGGGAGGGCTCTACGAGCAGTACTTC; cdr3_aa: CASCLAGGLYEQYF
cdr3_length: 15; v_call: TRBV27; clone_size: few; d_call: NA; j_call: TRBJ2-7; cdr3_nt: TGTGCCAGCAGTATCCAAGGCGGGACCGGCTACGAGCAGTACTTC; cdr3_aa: CASSIQGGTGYEQYF
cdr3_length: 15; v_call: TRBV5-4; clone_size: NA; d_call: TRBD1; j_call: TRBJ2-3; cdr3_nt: TGTGCCAGCAGCTTGGGCCGGGACAGGGGAGATACGCAGTATTTT; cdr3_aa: CASSLGRDRGDTQYF
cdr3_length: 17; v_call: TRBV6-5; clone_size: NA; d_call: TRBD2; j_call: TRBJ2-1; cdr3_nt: TGTGCCAGCAGTTACTCGATCGCGGGAGGGCTACGAGAGACCCAGTTCTTC; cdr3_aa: CASSYSIAGGLRETQFF
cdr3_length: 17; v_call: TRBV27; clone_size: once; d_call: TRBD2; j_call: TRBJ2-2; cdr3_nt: TGTGCCAGCAGTTCCCCCCTAGCGGGAGGACACACCGGGGAGCTGTTTTTT; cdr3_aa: CASSSPLAGGHTGELFF
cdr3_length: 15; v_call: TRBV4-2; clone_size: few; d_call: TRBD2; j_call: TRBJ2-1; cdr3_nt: TGTGCCAGCAGCCAGGAGCGGGAACCCCACAATGAGCAGTTCTTC; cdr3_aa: CASSQEREPHNEQFF
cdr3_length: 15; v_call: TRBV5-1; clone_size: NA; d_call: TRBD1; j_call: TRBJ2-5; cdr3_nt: TGCGCCAGCAGCCCCCGGGACAGTTTAATAGAGACCCAGTACTTC; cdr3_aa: CASSPRDSLIETQYF
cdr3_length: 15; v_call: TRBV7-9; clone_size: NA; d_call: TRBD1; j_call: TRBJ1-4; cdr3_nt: TGTGCCAGCAGCCTCCGACAGGGGGCACGGGAAAAACTGTTTTTT; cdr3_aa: CASSLRQGAREKLFF
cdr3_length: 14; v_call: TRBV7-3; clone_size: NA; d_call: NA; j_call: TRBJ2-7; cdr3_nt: TGTGCCAGCAGCCTAGCCGGAGGAGTCCACGAGCAGTACTTC; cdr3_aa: CASSLAGGVHEQYF
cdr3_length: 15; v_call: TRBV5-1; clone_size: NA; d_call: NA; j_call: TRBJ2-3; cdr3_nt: TGCGCCAGCAGCAGGACTGGAGCCCAGGGAGATACGCAGTATTTT; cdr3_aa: CASSRTGAQGDTQYF
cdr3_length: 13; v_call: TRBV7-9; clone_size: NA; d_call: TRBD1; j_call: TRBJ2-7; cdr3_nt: TGTGCCAGCGGTCAGGGGGCTTCCTACGCGCAGTACTTC; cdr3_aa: CASGQGASYAQYF
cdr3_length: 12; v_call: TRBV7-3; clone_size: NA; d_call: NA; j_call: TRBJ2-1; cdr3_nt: TGTGCCAGCAGCTTAACGGGGACTGAGCAGTTCTTC; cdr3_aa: CASSLTGTEQFF